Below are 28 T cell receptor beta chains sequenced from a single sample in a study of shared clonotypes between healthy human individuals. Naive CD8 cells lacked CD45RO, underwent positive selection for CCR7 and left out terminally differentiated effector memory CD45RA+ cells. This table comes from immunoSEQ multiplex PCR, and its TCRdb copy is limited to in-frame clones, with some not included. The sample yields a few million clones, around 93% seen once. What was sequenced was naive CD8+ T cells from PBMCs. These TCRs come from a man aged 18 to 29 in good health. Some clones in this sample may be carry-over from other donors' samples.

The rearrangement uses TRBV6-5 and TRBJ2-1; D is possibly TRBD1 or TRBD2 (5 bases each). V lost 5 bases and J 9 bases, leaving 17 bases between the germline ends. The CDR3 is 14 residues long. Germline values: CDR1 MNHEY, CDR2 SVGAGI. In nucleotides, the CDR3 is TGTGCCAGCAGTCCTAGCCATCCTAGGGGTGAGCAGTTCTTC. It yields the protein CASSPSHPRGEQFF.

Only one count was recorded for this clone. The CDR3 region is CASSLGAGRGQPQHF. CDR3 coding DNA: TGTGCCAGCAGCTTAGGGGCAGGTCGAGGTCAGCCCCAGCATTTT. The rearrangement uses TRBV11-2 and TRBJ1-5, with D uncertain. Germline-derived CDR1 and CDR2 are SGHAT and FQNNGV. The CDR3 has 15 amino acids. V gave up 1 base and J gave up 6 bases, with 13 bases separating them.

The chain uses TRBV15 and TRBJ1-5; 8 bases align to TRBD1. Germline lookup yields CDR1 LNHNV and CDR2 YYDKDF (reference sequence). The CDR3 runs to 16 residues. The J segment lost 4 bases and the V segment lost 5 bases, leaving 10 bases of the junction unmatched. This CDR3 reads CATSGMDRAINQPQHF. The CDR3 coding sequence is TGTGCCACCAGCGGAATGGACAGGGCGATTAATCAGCCCCAGCATTTT.

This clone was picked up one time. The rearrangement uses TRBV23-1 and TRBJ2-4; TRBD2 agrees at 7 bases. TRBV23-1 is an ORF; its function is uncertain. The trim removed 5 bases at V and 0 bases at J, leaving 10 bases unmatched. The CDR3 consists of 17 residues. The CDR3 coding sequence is TGCGCCAGCAGTTTGTTCAGCGGGAACCTAGCCAAAAACATTCAGTACTTC. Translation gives CASSLFSGNLAKNIQYF.

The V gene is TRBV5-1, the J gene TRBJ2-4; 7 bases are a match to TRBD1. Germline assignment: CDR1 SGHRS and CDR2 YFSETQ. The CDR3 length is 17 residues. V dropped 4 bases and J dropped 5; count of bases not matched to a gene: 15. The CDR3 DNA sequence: TGCGCCAGCAGCCTCGACAGGGCTTCGCCCTCCCAAAACATTCAGTACTTC. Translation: CASSLDRASPSQNIQYF.

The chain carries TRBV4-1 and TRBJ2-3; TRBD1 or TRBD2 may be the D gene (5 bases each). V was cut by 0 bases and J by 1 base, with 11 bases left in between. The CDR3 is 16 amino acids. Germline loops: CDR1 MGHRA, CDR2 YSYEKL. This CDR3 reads CASSQDPGTGTDTQYF. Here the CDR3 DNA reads TGCGCCAGCAGCCAAGACCCAGGGACCGGCACAGATACGCAGTATTTT.

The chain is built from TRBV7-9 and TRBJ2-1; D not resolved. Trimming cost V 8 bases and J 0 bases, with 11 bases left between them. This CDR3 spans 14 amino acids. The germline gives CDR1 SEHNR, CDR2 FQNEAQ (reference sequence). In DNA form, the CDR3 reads TGTGCCAGCTCCGGATGGAGCTCCTACAATGAGCAGTTCTTC. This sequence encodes CASSGWSSYNEQFF.

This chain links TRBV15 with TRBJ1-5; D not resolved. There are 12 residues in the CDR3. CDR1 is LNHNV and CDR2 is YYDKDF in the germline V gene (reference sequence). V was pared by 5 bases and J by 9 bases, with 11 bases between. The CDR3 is CATSFGPWPQHF. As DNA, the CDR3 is TGTGCCACCAGCTTCGGGCCGTGGCCCCAGCATTTT.

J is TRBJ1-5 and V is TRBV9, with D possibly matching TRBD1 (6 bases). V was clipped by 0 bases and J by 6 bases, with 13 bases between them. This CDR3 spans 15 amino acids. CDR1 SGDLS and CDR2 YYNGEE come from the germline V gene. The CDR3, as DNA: TGTGCCAGCAGCGTAGACGGGGGCGCGAGTCAGCCCCAGCATTTT. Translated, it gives CASSVDGGASQPQHF.

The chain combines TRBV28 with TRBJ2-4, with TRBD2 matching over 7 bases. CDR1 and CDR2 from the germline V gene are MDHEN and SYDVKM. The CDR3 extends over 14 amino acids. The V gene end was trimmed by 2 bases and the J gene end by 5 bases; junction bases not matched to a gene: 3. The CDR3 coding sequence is TGTGCCAGCAGTTTACTAGCGGCCGAAAACATTCAGTACTTC. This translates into CASSLLAAENIQYF.

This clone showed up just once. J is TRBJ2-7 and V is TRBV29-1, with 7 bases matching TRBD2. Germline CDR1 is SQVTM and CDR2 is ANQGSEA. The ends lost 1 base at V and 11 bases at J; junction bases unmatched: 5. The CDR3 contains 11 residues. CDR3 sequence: CSVEGVGGEYF. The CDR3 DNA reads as TGCAGCGTTGAAGGGGTTGGGGGGGAGTACTTC.

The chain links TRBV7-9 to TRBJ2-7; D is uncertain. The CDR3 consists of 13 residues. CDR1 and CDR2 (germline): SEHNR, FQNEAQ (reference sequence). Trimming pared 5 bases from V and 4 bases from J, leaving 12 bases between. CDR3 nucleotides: TGTGCCAGCAGCGGACGATCGGAGTACGAGCAGTACTTC. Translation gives CASSGRSEYEQYF.

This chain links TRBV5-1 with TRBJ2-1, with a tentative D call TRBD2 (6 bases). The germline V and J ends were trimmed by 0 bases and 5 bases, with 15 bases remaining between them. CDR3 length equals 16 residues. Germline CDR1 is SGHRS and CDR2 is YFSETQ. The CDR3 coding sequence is TGCGCCAGCAGCTTGGCCTCAGGGAGGTGGCACAATGAGCAGTTCTTC. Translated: CASSLASGRWHNEQFF.

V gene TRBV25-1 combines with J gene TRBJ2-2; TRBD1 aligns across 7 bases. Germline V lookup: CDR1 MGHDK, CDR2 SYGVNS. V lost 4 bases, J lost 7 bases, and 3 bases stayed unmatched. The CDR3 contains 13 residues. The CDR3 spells CASSVQGIGELFF. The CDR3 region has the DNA TGTGCCAGCAGTGTACAGGGGATCGGGGAGCTGTTTTTT.

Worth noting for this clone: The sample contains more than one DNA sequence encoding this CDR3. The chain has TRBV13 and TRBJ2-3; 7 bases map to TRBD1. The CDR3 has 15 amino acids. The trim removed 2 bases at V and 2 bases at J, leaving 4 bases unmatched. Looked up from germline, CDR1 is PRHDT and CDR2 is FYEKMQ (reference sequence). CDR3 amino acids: CASSLRTGLTDTQYF. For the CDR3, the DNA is TGTGCCAGCAGCTTAAGGACAGGTCTCACAGATACGCAGTATTTT.

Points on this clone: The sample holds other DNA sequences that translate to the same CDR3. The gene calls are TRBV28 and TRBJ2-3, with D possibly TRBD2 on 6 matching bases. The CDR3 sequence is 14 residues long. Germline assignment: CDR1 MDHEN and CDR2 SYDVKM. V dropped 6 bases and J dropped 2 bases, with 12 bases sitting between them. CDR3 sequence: CASSSPSDTDTQYF. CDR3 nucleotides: TGTGCCAGCAGCTCCCCTAGCGACACAGATACGCAGTATTTT.

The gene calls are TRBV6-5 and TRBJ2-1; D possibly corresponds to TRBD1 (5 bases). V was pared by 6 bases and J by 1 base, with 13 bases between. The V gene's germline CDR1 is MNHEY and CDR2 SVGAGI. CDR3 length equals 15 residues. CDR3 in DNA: TGTGCCAGCAGGGCAGGGAAGGCGTCCTACAATGAGCAGTTCTTC. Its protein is CASRAGKASYNEQFF.

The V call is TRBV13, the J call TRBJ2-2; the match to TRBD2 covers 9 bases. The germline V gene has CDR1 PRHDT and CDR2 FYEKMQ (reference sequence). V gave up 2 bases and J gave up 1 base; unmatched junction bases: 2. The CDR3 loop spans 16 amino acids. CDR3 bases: TGTGCCAGCAGCTTAATGACTAGCGGGAACACCGGGGAGCTGTTTTTT. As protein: CASSLMTSGNTGELFF.

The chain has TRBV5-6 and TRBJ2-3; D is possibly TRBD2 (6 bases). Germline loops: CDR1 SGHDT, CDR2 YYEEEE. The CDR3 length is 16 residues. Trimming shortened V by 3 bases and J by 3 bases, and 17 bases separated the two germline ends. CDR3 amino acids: CASSWGDSAVTDTQYF. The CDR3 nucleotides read TGTGCCAGCAGCTGGGGGGACTCAGCTGTGACAGATACGCAGTATTTT.

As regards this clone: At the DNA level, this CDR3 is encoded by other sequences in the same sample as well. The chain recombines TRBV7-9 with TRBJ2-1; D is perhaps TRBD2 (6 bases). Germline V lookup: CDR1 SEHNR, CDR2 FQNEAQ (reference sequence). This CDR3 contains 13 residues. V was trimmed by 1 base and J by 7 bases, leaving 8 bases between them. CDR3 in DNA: TGTGCCAGCAGCTTAGTCGGGGGAAATGAGCAGTTCTTC. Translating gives CASSLVGGNEQFF.

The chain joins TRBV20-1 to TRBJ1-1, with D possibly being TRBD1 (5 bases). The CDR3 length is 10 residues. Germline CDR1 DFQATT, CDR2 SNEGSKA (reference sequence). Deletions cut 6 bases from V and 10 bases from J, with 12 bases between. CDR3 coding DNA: TGCAGTGCAGAGGGGACTAGAGCTTTCTTT. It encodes CSAEGTRAFF.

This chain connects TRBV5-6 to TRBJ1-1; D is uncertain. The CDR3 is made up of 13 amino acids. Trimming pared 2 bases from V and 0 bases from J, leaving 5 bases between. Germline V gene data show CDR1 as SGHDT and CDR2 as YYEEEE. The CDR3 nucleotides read TGTGCCAGCAGCTTCCTGTTGAACACTGAAGCTTTCTTT. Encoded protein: CASSFLLNTEAFF.

CDR3 coding DNA: TGTGCCAGCAGCTCGGGTAGTGGCGGGAGTATTTACGAGCAGTACTTC. It is translated as CASSSGSGGSIYEQYF. This chain joins TRBV5-6 and TRBJ2-7, with 7 bases aligning to TRBD2. V lost 3 bases, J lost 4 bases, and 13 bases stayed unmatched. This CDR3 is 16 amino acids long. Germline values: CDR1 SGHDT, CDR2 YYEEEE. The variable domain in full, completed from reference TRBV5-6 and TRBJ2-7, reads DAGVTQSPTHLIKTRGQQVTLRCSPKSGHDTVSWYQQALGQGPQFIFQYYEEEERQRGNFPDRFSGHQFPNYSSELNVNALLLGDSALYLCASSSGSGGSIYEQYFGPGTRLTVT.

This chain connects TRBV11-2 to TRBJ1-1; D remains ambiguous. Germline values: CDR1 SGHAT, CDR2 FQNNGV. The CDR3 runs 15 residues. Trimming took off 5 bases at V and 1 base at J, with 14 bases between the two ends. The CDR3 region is CASSLLKHANTEAFF. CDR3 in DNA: TGTGCCAGCAGCCTCCTCAAACACGCGAACACTGAAGCTTTCTTT.

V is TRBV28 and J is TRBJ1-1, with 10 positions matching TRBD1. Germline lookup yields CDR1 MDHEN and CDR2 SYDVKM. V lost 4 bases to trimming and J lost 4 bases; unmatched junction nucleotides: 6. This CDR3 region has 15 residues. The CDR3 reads CASSSPDRGRTEAFF. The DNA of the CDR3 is TGTGCCAGCAGTTCCCCAGACAGGGGGCGCACTGAAGCTTTCTTT.

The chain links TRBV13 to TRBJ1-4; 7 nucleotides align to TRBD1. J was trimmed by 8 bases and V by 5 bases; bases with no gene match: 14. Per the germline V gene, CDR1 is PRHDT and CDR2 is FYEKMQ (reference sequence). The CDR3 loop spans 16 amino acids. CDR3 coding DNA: TGTGCCAGCAGCCTTACCCGGACAGGCCGAGGCGAAAAACTGTTTTTT. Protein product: CASSLTRTGRGEKLFF. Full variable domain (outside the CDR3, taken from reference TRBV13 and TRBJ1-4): AAGVIQSPRHLIKEKRETATLKCYPIPRHDTVYWYQQGPGQDPQFLISFYEKMQSDKGSIPDRFSAQQFSDYHSELNMSSLELGDSALYFCASSLTRTGRGEKLFFGSGTQLSVL.

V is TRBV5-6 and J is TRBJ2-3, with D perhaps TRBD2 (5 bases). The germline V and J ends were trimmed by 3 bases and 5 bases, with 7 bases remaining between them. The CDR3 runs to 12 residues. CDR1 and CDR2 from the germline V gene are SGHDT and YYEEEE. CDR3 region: CASSWAGDTQYF. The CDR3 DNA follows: TGTGCCAGCAGCTGGGCGGGAGATACGCAGTATTTT.

CDR3 DNA: TGTGCCAGCAGCTGGGACAGGGAGGATACCGGGGAGCTGTTTTTT. Its protein product is CASSWDREDTGELFF. The chain links TRBV28 to TRBJ2-2; 9 nucleotides agree with TRBD1. Germline trimming cut 6 bases from V and 5 bases from J; bases unmatched to any gene: 7. Germline lookup yields CDR1 MDHEN and CDR2 SYDVKM. This CDR3 contains 15 residues.